Sequencing of this T cell receptor (beta chain) was carried out in a study of Graves' ophthalmopathy and Graves' hyperthyroidism. TCR beta CDR3 amplification used RNA transcripts. First-round RT-PCR relied on HTBI primers, and a second-round multiplex PCR came next. TCRdb fed the multiplex PCR reads into MiXCR, producing one record per CDR3 protein. Of hundreds of thousands of distinct CDR3 sequences listed, roughly two fifths were seen once; the top ten hold around 40%. As diagnostic evidence, clinical symptoms, serum thyroxine, TRAb, thyroid ultrasound and orbital computed tomography were relied upon. Only a few counts were recorded for this clonotype. The sequenced sample consisted of peripheral blood. The source of this sequence is an adult man with Graves' ophthalmopathy.

The CDR3 DNA reads TGTGCCAGCAGCGCCCAACAGGTAATTCCTGAAGCTTTCTTT. This sequence encodes CASSAQQVIPEAFF. This chain connects TRBV9 to TRBJ1-1; perhaps TRBD1 as D (5 bases). This CDR3 spans 14 amino acids. V gave up 3 bases and J gave up 6 bases, with 15 bases separating them. The germline V gene encodes CDR1 SGDLS and CDR2 YYNGEE.